Shown below are 21 T cell receptor beta chains from a single sample sequenced in a study of shared clonotypes between healthy human individuals. Repertoires were generated with immunoSEQ multiplex PCR, while TCRdb's copy carries only in-frame clones and drops some. The table lists millions of clones, roughly nine tenths of them singletons, with over 0.12% in the top ten. Sequenced input: naive CD4+ T cells sorted from blood. Subset described: CD45RA+ positively selected. All receptors come from a man between 18 and 35 years old in good health.

The rearrangement uses TRBV5-1 and TRBJ2-1, with no clear D. The germline gives CDR1 SGHRS, CDR2 YFSETQ. Trimming pared 0 bases from V and 2 bases from J, leaving 12 bases between. The CDR3 covers 16 residues. The DNA for the CDR3 is TGCGCCAGCAGCTTGGGGACCCCGAGCCCCTACAATGAGCAGTTCTTC. Translating gives CASSLGTPSPYNEQFF. The whole variable domain, remainder taken from reference TRBV5-1 and TRBJ2-1, is KAGVTQTPRYLIKTRGQQVTLSCSPISGHRSVSWYQQTPGQGLQFLFEYFSETQRNKGNFPGRFSGRQFSNSRSEMNVSTLELGDSALYLCASSLGTPSPYNEQFFGPGTRLTVL.

With regard to this clone: Other DNA variants within this sample encode the same CDR3. The rearrangement joins TRBV28 to TRBJ2-1; D is ambiguous. The V end was cut by 2 bases, the J end by 10 bases, with 6 bases between. The CDR3 runs to 11 residues. CDR1 and CDR2 from the germline V gene are MDHEN and SYDVKM. CDR3 sequence reads: CASSLGYEQFF. CDR3 sequence (DNA): TGTGCCAGCAGTTTAGGGTACGAGCAGTTCTTC.

This rearrangement joins TRBV11-3 to TRBJ2-3; 12 bases are a match to TRBD2. Germline CDR1 is SGHNT and CDR2 is YENEEA. The CDR3 extends over 16 amino acids. With V trimmed by 4 bases and J by 1 base, 3 bases remained unmatched. The CDR3 region has the DNA TGTGCCAGCAGCTCCCGGACTAGCGGGGGCACAGATACGCAGTATTTT. Translating gives CASSSRTSGGTDTQYF.

This chain links TRBV10-3 with TRBJ1-2; D is unclear. CDR3 length: 13 residues. CDR1 ENHRY and CDR2 SYGVKD come from the germline V gene. Trimming removed 0 bases from V and 7 bases from J, with 9 bases in between. This CDR3 reads CAISESKGSGYTF. As DNA, the CDR3 is TGTGCCATCAGTGAGTCGAAGGGATCTGGCTACACCTTC.

This clone was seen once. Distinct nucleotide sequences in the sample also encode this CDR3. The chain is built from TRBV30 and TRBJ2-7, with a possible D match to TRBD1 (6 bases). Looked up from germline, CDR1 is GTSNPN and CDR2 is SVGIG (reference sequence). The V gene lost 1 base and the J gene lost 6 bases, with 7 bases spanning the gap. The CDR3 consists of 11 residues. The CDR3 reads CAWSGGREQYF. CDR3 coding DNA: TGTGCCTGGAGTGGGGGGCGCGAGCAGTACTTC.

V gene TRBV7-9 combines with J gene TRBJ2-7; D is ambiguous. Germline V gene data show CDR1 as SEHNR and CDR2 as FQNEAQ (reference sequence). This CDR3 region has 13 residues. V dropped 5 bases and J dropped 2 bases, with 10 bases sitting between them. The CDR3 nucleotides are TGTGCCAGCAGCGGAAGTAGGGCCTACGAGCAGTACTTC. It yields the protein CASSGSRAYEQYF.

The J gene is TRBJ1-1, the V gene TRBV4-3, with a possible D match to TRBD1 (5 bases). The length of the CDR3 is 18 residues. Germline values: CDR1 LGHNA, CDR2 YSLEER. V lost 0 bases and J 0 bases, leaving 17 bases between the germline ends. Written as DNA, the CDR3 is TGCGCCAGCAGCCAAGATTTGATCGGTAGGGGAATGAACACTGAAGCTTTCTTT. Its translation: CASSQDLIGRGMNTEAFF.

The V gene is TRBV7-6, the J gene TRBJ2-1; TRBD2 aligns across 10 bases. J gave up 10 bases and V 0 bases, and 6 bases lay outside the gene matches. This CDR3 is 15 amino acids long. The germline CDR1 and CDR2 sequences are SGHVS and FNYEAQ. The CDR3 nucleotides read TGTGCCAGCAGCTTAGCGAACCTAGCGGGAGTGGAGCAGTTCTTC. Its translation: CASSLANLAGVEQFF.

J is TRBJ2-1 and V is TRBV27; D uncertain. The CDR3 runs to 15 residues. Between the trimmed V and J ends, which lost 0 bases and 7 bases, there was a span of 13 bases. CDR1 and CDR2 (germline): MNHEY, SMNVEV (reference sequence). For the CDR3, the DNA is TGTGCCAGCAGTTTATCATCCGGGTTTAGGAATGAGCAGTTCTTC. It codes for CASSLSSGFRNEQFF.

The rearrangement joins TRBV5-4 to TRBJ2-1; TRBD2 is a possible D gene (5 bases). The CDR3 contains 13 residues. Germline-derived CDR1 and CDR2 are SGHNT and YYREEE (reference sequence). Deletions cut 0 bases from V and 8 bases from J, with 9 bases between. The CDR3 bases are TGTGCCAGCAGCTTGGACCCGGGGTATGAGCAGTTCTTC. As protein: CASSLDPGYEQFF.

This chain uses TRBV30 with TRBJ1-2, with D tentatively TRBD1 (5 bases). Trimming pared 1 base from V and 6 bases from J, leaving 9 bases between. This CDR3 is built from 12 residues. CDR1 GTSNPN and CDR2 SVGIG come from the germline V gene (reference sequence). The CDR3 nucleotides read TGTGCCTGGAGTGAGGGGACGGATGGCTACACCTTC. It codes for CAWSEGTDGYTF.

Of note for this clone: Additional DNA sequences in this sample encode the identical CDR3. V is TRBV5-6 and J is TRBJ2-7; possible D gene TRBD2, 5 bases. CDR3 length: 13 amino acids. The germline V gene encodes CDR1 SGHDT and CDR2 YYEEEE. Trimming cost V 0 bases and J 3 bases, with 7 bases left between them. CDR3 in DNA: TGTGCCAGCAGCTTGGTAGGAGGCTACGAGCAGTACTTC. Protein sequence: CASSLVGGYEQYF.

This CDR3 is CASSLAQTSGAVYNEQFF. CDR3 nucleotide sequence: TGTGCCAGCAGCTTGGCACAGACTAGCGGGGCGGTCTACAATGAGCAGTTCTTC. The chain uses TRBV5-4 and TRBJ2-1, with 11 bases matching TRBD2. The length of the CDR3 is 18 residues. V trimming: 0 bases; J trimming: 3 bases; junction bases outside the gene matches: 8. The germline gives CDR1 SGHNT, CDR2 YYREEE (reference sequence).

The genes are TRBV5-4 and TRBJ2-7; 10 bases match TRBD2. CDR1 is SGHNT, CDR2 YYREEE, per germline (reference sequence). The CDR3 has 15 residues. V lost 5 bases, J lost 1 base, and 6 bases stayed unmatched. Here the CDR3 reads CASSHPSGSSYEQYF. CDR3 bases: TGTGCCAGCAGTCACCCTAGCGGGAGTTCCTACGAGCAGTACTTC.

This sequence joins TRBV7-2 and TRBJ1-1; tentatively, D is TRBD1 (5 bases). CDR3 size: 13 residues. Germline-derived CDR1 and CDR2 are SGHTA and FQGNSA. V gave up 0 bases and J gave up 8 bases, with 10 bases separating them. The CDR3 protein is CASSLARAGEAFF. The CDR3 nucleotides read TGTGCCAGCAGCTTAGCGAGGGCAGGGGAAGCTTTCTTT. The whole variable domain, filled in from reference TRBV7-2 and TRBJ1-1, reads GAGVSQSPSNKVTEKGKDVELRCDPISGHTALYWYRQSLGQGLEFLIYFQGNSAPDKSGLPSDRFSAERTGGSVSTLTIQRTQQEDSAVYLCASSLARAGEAFFGQGTRLTVV.

This chain links TRBV4-3 with TRBJ2-5; TRBD1 is a possible D gene (6 bases). The DNA end is more similar to TRBJ2-7, so the J call may be wrong. CDR1 and CDR2 from the germline V gene are LGHNA and YSLEER. The CDR3 loop spans 13 amino acids. Written as DNA, the CDR3 is TGCGCCAGCAGCCTTGGACAGACCTACGAGCAGTACTTC. It translates to CASSLGQTYEQYF.

V is TRBV30 and J is TRBJ2-2, with D hard to call. V lost 2 bases to trimming and J lost 7 bases, with 11 bases between them. Germline V gene data show CDR1 as GTSNPN and CDR2 as SVGIG (reference sequence). This CDR3 is built from 13 residues. Written as DNA, the CDR3 is TGTGCCTGGAGTCCTATATTGATCGGGGAGCTGTTTTTT. This gives the protein CAWSPILIGELFF.

The V gene is TRBV28, the J gene TRBJ1-1, with D tentatively TRBD1 (6 bases). The germline CDR1 and CDR2 sequences are MDHEN and SYDVKM. The length of the CDR3 is 15 residues. Trimming took 6 bases from V and 1 from J, leaving 15 bases between them. The CDR3 coding sequence is TGTGCCAGCAGGGACTCGGGGGCCCCGAACACTGAAGCTTTCTTT. Protein: CASRDSGAPNTEAFF.

V and J are TRBV29-1 and TRBJ1-3, with 7 nucleotides matching TRBD1. V trimming: 7 bases; J trimming: 4 bases; junction bases outside the gene matches: 7. The CDR3 contains 13 residues. Germline CDR1 is SQVTM and CDR2 is ANQGSEA. CDR3 amino acids: CSALDRVGNTIYF. The CDR3 DNA sequence: TGCAGCGCCTTAGACAGGGTCGGAAACACCATATATTTT.

This rearrangement joins TRBV11-2 to TRBJ2-3; the match to TRBD2 covers 8 bases. The CDR3 consists of 15 residues. Germline CDR1 SGHAT, CDR2 FQNNGV. Trimming took 3 bases from V and 0 from J; bases not matched to a gene: 2. CDR3 nucleotide sequence: TGTGCCAGCAGCTTTAGCGGGAAAAGCACAGATACGCAGTATTTT. Translated: CASSFSGKSTDTQYF.

The gene calls are TRBV5-1 and TRBJ2-2; D is unclear. Trimming left V 0 bases short and J 3 bases short, with 9 bases between. CDR1 is SGHRS, CDR2 YFSETQ, per germline. The CDR3 contains 15 residues. The CDR3 sequence is CASSLGRLDTGELFF. CDR3 bases: TGCGCCAGCAGCTTGGGGCGCCTGGACACCGGGGAGCTGTTTTTT.